This entry features one T cell receptor beta chain sequence. Its specificity is unknown. In the PCR, 60 Vbeta and 13 Jbeta primers were used. Assay: immunoSEQ multiplex PCR; the TCRdb copy retains only in-frame clones and omits some. The repertoire holds approximately 110,000 clones, with around 80% as singletons. The germline V gene encodes CDR1 MDHEN and CDR2 SYDVKM. V lost 10 bases, J lost 1 base, and 9 bases stayed unmatched. This CDR3 spans 14 amino acids. The data are from a study of cytomegalovirus exposure and HLA in healthy donors. Findings and limits, study-wide: Per a prior analysis, the majority of TCR beta V segments were productive roughly 87% or roughly 30% of the time.

The rearrangement uses TRBV28 and TRBJ2-7; 8 bases line up with TRBD1. Sequencing was carried out using PBMCs. This receptor was obtained from a woman in her 30s in good health and CMV-seronegative. In nucleotides, the CDR3 is TGTGCCATCCAGCCGGGGACAGGTTCCTACGAGCAGTACTTC. This translates into CAIQPGTGSYEQYF.